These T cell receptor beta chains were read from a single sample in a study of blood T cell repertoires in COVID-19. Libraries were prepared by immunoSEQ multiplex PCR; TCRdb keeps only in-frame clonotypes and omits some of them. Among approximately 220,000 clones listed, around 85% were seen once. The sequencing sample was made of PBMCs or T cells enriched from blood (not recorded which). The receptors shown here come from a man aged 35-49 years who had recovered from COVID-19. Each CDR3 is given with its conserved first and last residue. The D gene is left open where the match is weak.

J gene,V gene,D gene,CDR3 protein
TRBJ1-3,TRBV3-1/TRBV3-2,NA,CASSQDDTSGNTIYF
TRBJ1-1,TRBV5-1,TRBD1,CASSSGGASAFF
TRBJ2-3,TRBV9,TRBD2,CASSGPPVAGEPAWTDTQYF
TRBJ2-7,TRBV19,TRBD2,CASSILASGKGQTPYEQYF
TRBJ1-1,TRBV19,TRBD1,CASRLRQGMNTEAFF
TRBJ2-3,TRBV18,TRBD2,CASSPPPGGPADTQYF
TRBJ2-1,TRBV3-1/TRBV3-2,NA,CASSQDALRIYNEQFF
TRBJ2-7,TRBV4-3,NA,CASSQAGLPGDEQYF
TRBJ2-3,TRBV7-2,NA,CASSPFTGGTDTQYF
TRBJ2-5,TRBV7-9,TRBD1,CASSPGTGEETQYF
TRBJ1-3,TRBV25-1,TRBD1,CASSHGTGGRSGNTIYF
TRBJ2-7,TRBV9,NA,CASSVDPGPTGEQYF
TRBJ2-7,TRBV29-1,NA,CSVEGSTYEQYF
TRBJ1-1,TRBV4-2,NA,CASSQEVGGGAFF
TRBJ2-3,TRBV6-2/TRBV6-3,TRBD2,CASSYSTGTSGREADTQYF
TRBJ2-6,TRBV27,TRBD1,CASSSSPDRGLLAGANVLTF
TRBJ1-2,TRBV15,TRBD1,CATSRDVNRGIYGYTF
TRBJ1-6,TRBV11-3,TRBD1,CASSPRQGGASPLHF
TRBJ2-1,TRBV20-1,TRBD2,CSASPGTSIDYNEQFF
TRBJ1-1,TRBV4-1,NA,CASSQSTVQSTEAFF